The present TCR beta chain was sequenced within a study of OX40 agonist ivuxolimab in advanced cancers. This CDR3 spans 13 amino acids. Trimming stripped 3 bases from V and 4 bases from J, with 6 bases between. CDR1 is MDHEN and CDR2 is SYDVKM in the germline V gene. Only in-frame clones appear in the TCRdb table, and some are missing; sequencing was by immunoSEQ multiplex PCR. This sample yields 15,000 to 25,000 clones, of which approximately 77% are seen a single time; roughly a sixth belongs to the top ten. The receptor was derived from an adult with an advanced solid tumor such as melanoma, head and neck, liver or kidney cancer. Here the sequenced sample was CD4+ or CD8+ T cells sorted from blood, taken in a trial of the OX40 agonist ivuxolimab. V is TRBV28 and J is TRBJ1-4, with D hard to call. The CDR3 coding sequence is TGTGCCAGCAGTTTGTACGTTAATGAAAAACTGTTTTTT. Its translation: CASSLYVNEKLFF.